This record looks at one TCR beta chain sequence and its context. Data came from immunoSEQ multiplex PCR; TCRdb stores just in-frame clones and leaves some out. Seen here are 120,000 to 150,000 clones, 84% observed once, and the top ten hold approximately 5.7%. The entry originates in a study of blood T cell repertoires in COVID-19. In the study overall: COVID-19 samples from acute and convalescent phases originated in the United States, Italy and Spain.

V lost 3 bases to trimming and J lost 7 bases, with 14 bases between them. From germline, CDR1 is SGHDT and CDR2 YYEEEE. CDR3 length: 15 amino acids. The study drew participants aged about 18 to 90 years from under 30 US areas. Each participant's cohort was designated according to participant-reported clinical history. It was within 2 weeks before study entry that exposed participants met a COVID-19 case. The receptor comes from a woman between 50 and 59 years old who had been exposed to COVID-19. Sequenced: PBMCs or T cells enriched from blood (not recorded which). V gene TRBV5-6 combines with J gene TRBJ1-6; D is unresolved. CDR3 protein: CASSYRGSLNSPLHF. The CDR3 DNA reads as TGTGCCAGCAGCTATAGAGGCAGTCTAAATTCACCCCTCCACTTT.